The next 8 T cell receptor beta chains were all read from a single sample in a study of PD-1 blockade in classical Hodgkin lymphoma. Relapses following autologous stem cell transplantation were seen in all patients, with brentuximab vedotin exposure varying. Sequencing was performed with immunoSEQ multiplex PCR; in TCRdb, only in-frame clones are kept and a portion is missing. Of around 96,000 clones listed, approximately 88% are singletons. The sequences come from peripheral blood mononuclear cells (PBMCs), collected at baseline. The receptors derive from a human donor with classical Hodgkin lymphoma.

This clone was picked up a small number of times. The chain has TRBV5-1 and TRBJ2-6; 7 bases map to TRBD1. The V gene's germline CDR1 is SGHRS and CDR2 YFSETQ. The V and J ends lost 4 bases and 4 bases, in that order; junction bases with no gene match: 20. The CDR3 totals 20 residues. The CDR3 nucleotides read TGCGCCAGCAGCCCCCTCGGCCCGCGACAGGGAGTTTTGGGGGCCAACGTCCTGACTTTC. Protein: CASSPLGPRQGVLGANVLTF. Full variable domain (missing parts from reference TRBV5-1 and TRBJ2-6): KAGVTQTPRYLIKTRGQQVTLSCSPISGHRSVSWYQQTPGQGLQFLFEYFSETQRNKGNFPGRFSGRQFSNSRSEMNVSTLELGDSALYLCASSPLGPRQGVLGANVLTFGAGSRLTVL.

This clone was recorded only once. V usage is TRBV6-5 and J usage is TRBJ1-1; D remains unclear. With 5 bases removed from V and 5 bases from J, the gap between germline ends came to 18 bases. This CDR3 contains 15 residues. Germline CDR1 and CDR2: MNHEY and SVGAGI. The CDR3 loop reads CASSTPGPRWTEAFF. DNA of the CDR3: TGTGCCAGCAGTACCCCGGGTCCTAGGTGGACTGAAGCTTTCTTT.

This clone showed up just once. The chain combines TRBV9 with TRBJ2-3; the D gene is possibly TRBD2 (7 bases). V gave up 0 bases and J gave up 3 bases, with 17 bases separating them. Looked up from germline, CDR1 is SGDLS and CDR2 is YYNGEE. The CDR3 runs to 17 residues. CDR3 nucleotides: TGTGCCAGCAGCGTAGAGGGGGGGAGGCAGCTTACAGATACGCAGTATTTT. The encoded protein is CASSVEGGRQLTDTQYF.

Written as DNA, the CDR3 is TGTGCCGTGGGAGCGGAGCAGTACTTC. Protein product: CAVGAEQYF. J is TRBJ2-7 and V is TRBV10-3, with D maybe TRBD2 (5 bases). V was trimmed by 11 bases and J by 7 bases, leaving 9 bases between them. The CDR3 has 9 amino acids. Germline CDR1 and CDR2: ENHRY and SYGVKD.

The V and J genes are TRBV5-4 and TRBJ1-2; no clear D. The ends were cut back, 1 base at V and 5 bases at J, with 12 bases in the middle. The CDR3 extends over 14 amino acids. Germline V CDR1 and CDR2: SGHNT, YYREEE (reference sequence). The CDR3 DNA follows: TGTGCCAGCAGCTTGCTTAGGGATCCTTATGGCTACACCTTC. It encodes CASSLLRDPYGYTF.

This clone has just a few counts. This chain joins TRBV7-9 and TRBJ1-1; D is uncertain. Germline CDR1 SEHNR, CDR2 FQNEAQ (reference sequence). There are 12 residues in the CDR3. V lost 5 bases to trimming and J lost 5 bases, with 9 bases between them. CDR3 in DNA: TGTGCCAGCAGCCCCCCTCTAACTGAAGCTTTCTTT. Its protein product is CASSPPLTEAFF.

The CDR3 DNA reads as TGTGCCAGCACCACGGGACTAGCGGGAGAAGGAGATACGCAGTATTTT. Translation gives CASTTGLAGEGDTQYF. The chain combines TRBV5-6 with TRBJ2-3; TRBD2 matches 14 bases. Germline CDR1 is SGHDT and CDR2 is YYEEEE. With V trimmed by 6 bases and J by 5 bases, 8 bases remained unmatched. CDR3 length: 16 amino acids. Full variable domain (outside the CDR3, taken from reference TRBV5-6 and TRBJ2-3): DAGVTQSPTHLIKTRGQQVTLRCSPKSGHDTVSWYQQALGQGPQFIFQYYEEEERQRGNFPDRFSGHQFPNYSSELNVNALLLGDSALYLCASTTGLAGEGDTQYFGPGTRLTVL.

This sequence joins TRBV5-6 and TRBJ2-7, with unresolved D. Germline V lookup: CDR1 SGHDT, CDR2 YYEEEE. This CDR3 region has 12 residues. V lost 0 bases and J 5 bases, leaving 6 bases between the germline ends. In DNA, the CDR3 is TGTGCCAGCAGCTTGGTCTGGGACGAGCAGTACTTC. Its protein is CASSLVWDEQYF.